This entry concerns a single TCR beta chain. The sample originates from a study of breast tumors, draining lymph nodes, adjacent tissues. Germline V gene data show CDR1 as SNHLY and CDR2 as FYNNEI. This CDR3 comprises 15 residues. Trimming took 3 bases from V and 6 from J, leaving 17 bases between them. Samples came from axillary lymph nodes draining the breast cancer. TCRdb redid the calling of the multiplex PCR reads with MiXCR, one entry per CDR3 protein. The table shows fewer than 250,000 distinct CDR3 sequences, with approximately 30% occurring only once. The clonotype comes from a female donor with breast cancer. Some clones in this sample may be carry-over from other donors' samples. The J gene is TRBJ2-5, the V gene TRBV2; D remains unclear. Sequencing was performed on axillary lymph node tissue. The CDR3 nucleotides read TGTGCCAGCAGTGAGTACGGGCAGCGAAAACAGACCCAGTACTTC. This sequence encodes CASSEYGQRKQTQYF.